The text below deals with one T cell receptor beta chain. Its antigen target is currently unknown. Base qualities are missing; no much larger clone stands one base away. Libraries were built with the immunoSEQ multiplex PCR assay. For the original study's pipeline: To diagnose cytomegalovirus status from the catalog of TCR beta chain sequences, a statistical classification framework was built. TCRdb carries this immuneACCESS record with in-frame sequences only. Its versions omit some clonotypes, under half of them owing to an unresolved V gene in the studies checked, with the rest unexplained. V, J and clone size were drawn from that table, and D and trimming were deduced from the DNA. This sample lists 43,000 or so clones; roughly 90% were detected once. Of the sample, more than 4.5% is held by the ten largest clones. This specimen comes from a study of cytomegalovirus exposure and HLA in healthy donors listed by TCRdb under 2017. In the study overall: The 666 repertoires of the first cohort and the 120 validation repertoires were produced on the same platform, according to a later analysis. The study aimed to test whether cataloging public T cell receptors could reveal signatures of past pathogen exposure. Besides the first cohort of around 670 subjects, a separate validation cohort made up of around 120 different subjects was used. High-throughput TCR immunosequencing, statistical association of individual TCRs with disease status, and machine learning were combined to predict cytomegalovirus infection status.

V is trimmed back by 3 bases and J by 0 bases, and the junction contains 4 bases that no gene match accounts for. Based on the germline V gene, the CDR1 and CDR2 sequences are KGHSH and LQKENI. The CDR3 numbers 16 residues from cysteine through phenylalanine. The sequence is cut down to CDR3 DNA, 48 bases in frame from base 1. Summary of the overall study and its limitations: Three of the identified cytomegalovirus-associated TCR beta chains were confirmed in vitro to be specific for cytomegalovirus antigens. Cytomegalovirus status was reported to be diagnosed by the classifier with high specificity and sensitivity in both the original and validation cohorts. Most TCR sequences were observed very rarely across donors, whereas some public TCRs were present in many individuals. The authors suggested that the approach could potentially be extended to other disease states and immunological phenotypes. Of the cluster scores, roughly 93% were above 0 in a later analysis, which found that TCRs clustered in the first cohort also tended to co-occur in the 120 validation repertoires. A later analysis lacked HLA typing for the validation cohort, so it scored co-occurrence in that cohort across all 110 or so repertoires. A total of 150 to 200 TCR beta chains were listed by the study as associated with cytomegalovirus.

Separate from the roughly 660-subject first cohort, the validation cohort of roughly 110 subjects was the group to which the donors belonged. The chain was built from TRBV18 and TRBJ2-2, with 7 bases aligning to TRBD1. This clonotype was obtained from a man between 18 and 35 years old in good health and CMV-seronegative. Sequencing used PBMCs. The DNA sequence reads TGTGCCAGCTCACCCTGGGACAGTACGAACACCGGGGAGCTGTTTTTT. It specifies CASSPWDSTNTGELFF.